One sample yielded the 20 T cell receptor beta chains listed below, sequenced in a study of OX40 agonist ivuxolimab in advanced cancers. Here immunoSEQ multiplex PCR was the method, and the copy in TCRdb shows in-frame clones only, minus some. This table has about 17,000 clones, roughly 84% appearing once. Sequences were derived from CD4+ or CD8+ T cells sorted from blood, sampled in a trial of the OX40 agonist ivuxolimab. The source is an adult with an advanced solid tumor such as melanoma, head and neck, liver or kidney cancer.

This clone appeared a single time. V gene TRBV10-2 combines with J gene TRBJ2-7; tentatively, D is TRBD2 (6 bases). This CDR3 region has 19 residues. Trimming took 7 bases from V and 0 from J, leaving 28 bases between them. CDR1 is WSHSY, CDR2 SAAADI, per germline. Written as DNA, the CDR3 is TGCGCCAGCACCGGAGGGGCTTTATCGGCGGGCGCCAGCTCCTACGAGCAGTACTTC. Encoded protein: CASTGGALSAGASSYEQYF.

The chain is built from TRBV7-6 and TRBJ1-1; D unclear. This CDR3 has 12 amino acids. The V gene's germline CDR1 is SGHVS and CDR2 FNYEAQ. Trimming removed 6 bases at V and 7 bases at J, with 12 bases between. CDR3 in DNA: TGTGCCAGCAGTCGAAACAAATATGAAGCTTTCTTT. Translating gives CASSRNKYEAFF.

The gene calls are TRBV9 and TRBJ2-1; no firm D call. Trimming pared 0 bases from V and 8 bases from J, leaving 15 bases between. Germline CDR1 is SGDLS and CDR2 is YYNGEE. This CDR3 comprises 15 residues. CDR3 nucleotides: TGTGCCAGCAGCGTAGCGGTCACTGGCGGCTATGAGCAGTTCTTC. Protein sequence: CASSVAVTGGYEQFF.

The V gene is TRBV21-1, the J gene TRBJ1-2. TRBV21-1 is marked as a pseudogene. The CDR3 is made up of 13 amino acids. This CDR3 is CASTLPLKCGYTF. CDR3 DNA sequence: TGTGCCAGCACTCTACCCCTGAAGTGTGGCTACACCTTC.

This sequence joins TRBV5-6 and TRBJ2-1; tentatively, D is TRBD1 (5 bases). Per the germline V gene, CDR1 is SGHDT and CDR2 is YYEEEE. V dropped 4 bases and J dropped 8 bases, with 10 bases sitting between them. CDR3 length equals 12 residues. The CDR3 spells CASSSQGHEQFF. The CDR3 DNA sequence: TGTGCCAGCAGCAGCCAGGGCCATGAGCAGTTCTTC.

This clone came up once. This rearrangement joins TRBV7-9 to TRBJ1-1; TRBD1 aligns across 10 bases. This CDR3 contains 16 residues. Germline CDR1 reads SEHNR; CDR2 reads FQNEAQ (reference sequence). The V gene end was trimmed by 5 bases and the J gene end by 4 bases; junction bases not matched to a gene: 10. CDR3 nucleotides: TGTGCCAGCAGCCGAGCCGGGACAGGGGCGGGCACTGAAGCTTTCTTT. Its translation is CASSRAGTGAGTEAFF.

The chain has TRBV28 and TRBJ2-7; possibly TRBD1 for D (5 bases). V was trimmed by 5 bases and J by 3 bases, leaving 14 bases between them. The CDR3 runs to 14 residues. Germline V gene lookup returns CDR1 MDHEN and CDR2 SYDVKM. The CDR3: CASSEDKWVYEQYF. The CDR3 nucleotides read TGTGCCAGCAGTGAGGACAAATGGGTCTACGAGCAGTACTTC.

This clone has a single count. The chain couples TRBV7-9 to TRBJ1-2; D may be TRBD1 (5 bases). The germline CDR1 and CDR2 sequences are SEHNR and FQNEAQ (reference sequence). This CDR3 has 13 residues. V gave up 5 bases and J gave up 5 bases, with 12 bases separating them. The CDR3 sequence is CASSPGGAYGYTF. CDR3 coding DNA: TGTGCCAGCAGCCCTGGAGGGGCTTATGGCTACACCTTC.

This sequence joins TRBV4-2 and TRBJ2-7; D uncertain. The CDR3 sequence is 15 residues long. The ends were cut back, 1 base at V and 4 bases at J, with 14 bases in the middle. Germline V gene lookup returns CDR1 LGHNA and CDR2 YNFKEQ. The CDR3 protein is CASSQGQNLGYEQYF. The CDR3 DNA reads as TGTGCCAGCAGCCAAGGCCAGAACTTAGGATACGAGCAGTACTTC.

The chain couples TRBV9 to TRBJ2-5; possibly TRBD2 for D (6 bases). CDR3 size: 14 residues. CDR1 SGDLS and CDR2 YYNGEE come from the germline V gene. V lost 2 bases and J lost 4, with 12 bases in between. The CDR3 nucleotides read TGTGCCAGCAGCGTCTCCTGGGGGGTAGAGACCCAGTACTTC. Its protein is CASSVSWGVETQYF.

This sequence joins TRBV5-4 and TRBJ1-2; D is unresolved. From germline, CDR1 is SGHNT and CDR2 YYREEE (reference sequence). Trimming left V 4 bases short and J 1 base short, with 11 bases between. The CDR3 contains 14 residues. CDR3 nucleotide sequence: TGTGCCAGCAGCCCTTGGGGATTTAACTATGGCTACACCTTC. Protein sequence: CASSPWGFNYGYTF.

The chain links TRBV5-1 to TRBJ2-3; 7 nucleotides line up with TRBD2. The CDR3 covers 18 residues. V shed 4 bases and J 2 bases; nucleotides not matched to a gene: 16. In germline, CDR1 is SGHRS, CDR2 YFSETQ. Here the CDR3 DNA reads TGCGCCAGCAGCCTCAATGGTATTGGGACTACTCCCACAGATACGCAGTATTTT. Its translation is CASSLNGIGTTPTDTQYF. Together with reference TRBV5-1 and TRBJ2-3, the CDR3 gives the full variable domain: KAGVTQTPRYLIKTRGQQVTLSCSPISGHRSVSWYQQTPGQGLQFLFEYFSETQRNKGNFPGRFSGRQFSNSRSEMNVSTLELGDSALYLCASSLNGIGTTPTDTQYFGPGTRLTVL.

The chain combines TRBV27 with TRBJ2-7; no definite D call. Germline V gene lookup returns CDR1 MNHEY and CDR2 SMNVEV (reference sequence). The CDR3 length is 11 residues. V shed 4 bases and J shed 6 bases, with 7 bases lying between them. DNA of the CDR3: TGTGCCAGCAGTTCGTCCACCGAGCAGTACTTC. Amino acids: CASSSSTEQYF.

This clone was seen only once. The rearrangement joins TRBV27 to TRBJ2-7; D gene ambiguous. CDR1 and CDR2 (germline): MNHEY, SMNVEV (reference sequence). The CDR3 spans 13 residues. V lost 4 bases and J 5 bases, leaving 12 bases between the germline ends. CDR3 loop: CASSSSPRHEQYF. The CDR3 DNA reads as TGTGCCAGCAGTTCATCTCCCCGCCACGAGCAGTACTTC.

V usage is TRBV5-6 and J usage is TRBJ2-2; 10 bases line up with TRBD2. V shed 2 bases, J shed 6 bases, and the junction held 4 bases outside the gene matches. The CDR3 loop spans 15 amino acids. Germline values: CDR1 SGHDT, CDR2 YYEEEE. The CDR3 DNA is TGTGCCAGCAGCTTCAGCGGGGGGGTCCCCGGGGAGCTGTTTTTT. Its translation is CASSFSGGVPGELFF. The full variable domain, completed using reference TRBV5-6 and TRBJ2-2, is DAGVTQSPTHLIKTRGQQVTLRCSPKSGHDTVSWYQQALGQGPQFIFQYYEEEERQRGNFPDRFSGHQFPNYSSELNVNALLLGDSALYLCASSFSGGVPGELFFGEGSRLTVL.

The chain carries TRBV11-3 and TRBJ1-3; D ambiguous. The germline gives CDR1 SGHNT, CDR2 YENEEA. Trimming cost V 1 base and J 2 bases, with 6 bases left between them. This CDR3 comprises 14 residues. The CDR3 loop is CASSLGPTGNTIYF. CDR3 DNA: TGTGCCAGCAGCTTAGGTCCGACTGGAAACACCATATATTTT.

The chain carries TRBV19 and TRBJ1-2; no firm D call. Looked up from germline, CDR1 is LNHDA and CDR2 is SQIVND (reference sequence). There are 15 residues in the CDR3. Trimming took 3 bases from V and 5 from J, leaving 16 bases between them. CDR3 sequence (DNA): TGTGCCAGTAGTATTCGAGCTCCCGCGCAGTATGGCTACACCTTC. It specifies CASSIRAPAQYGYTF.

V and J are TRBV28 and TRBJ1-6, with D maybe TRBD1 (5 bases). Between the trimmed V and J ends, which lost 3 bases and 10 bases, there was a span of 13 bases. From germline, CDR1 is MDHEN and CDR2 SYDVKM. The CDR3 length is 14 residues. The CDR3, as DNA: TGTGCCAGCAGTTTTAATCAGGGCGGATCACCCCTCCACTTT. This encodes CASSFNQGGSPLHF.

This chain uses TRBV27 with TRBJ2-7; 10 bases line up with TRBD2. After removal of 2 bases from V and 4 bases from J, the junction contained 2 bases not matched to a gene. The CDR3 length is 14 residues. Germline V gene data show CDR1 as MNHEY and CDR2 as SMNVEV (reference sequence). The CDR3 DNA is TGTGCCAGCAGTTTAATAGCGGGGGGTTACGAGCAGTACTTC. Protein sequence: CASSLIAGGYEQYF.

The chain couples TRBV10-3 to TRBJ2-7; 8 bases are shared with TRBD2. Germline CDR1 is ENHRY and CDR2 is SYGVKD. Trimming cost V 7 bases and J 0 bases; bases outside gene matches: 8. This CDR3 has 15 residues. The CDR3 reads CAITQERGNSYEQYF. The CDR3 bases are TGTGCCATCACCCAGGAGCGGGGGAACTCCTACGAGCAGTACTTC.